This TCR beta chain is from a study of neurological immune-mediated disorders. The CDR3 totals 13 residues. Deletions cut 5 bases from V and 3 bases from J, with 8 bases between. With 10-nucleotide random UMIs, 5'RACE was used to make the cDNA. Each CDR3 protein is one row after TCRdb ran MiXCR on the 5' RACE reads. Of approximately 80,000 distinct CDR3 sequences in the sample, roughly 4.3% are singletons; the top ten hold 5% to 6%. This clonotype was counted ten times or more. Stated time point: longitudinal time-point 3. Sequencing was carried out using PBMCs. The chain uses TRBV12-3 or TRBV12-4 and TRBJ1-5, with D unresolved. The receptor was isolated from a woman aged 55-69 years with multiple sclerosis. The CDR3 region has the DNA TGTGCCAGCAGTCCCAACCACAATCAGCCCCAGCATTTT. It encodes CASSPNHNQPQHF.